These T cell receptor beta chains were read from a single sample in a study of T cell repertoires in cytomegalovirus infection. TCRdb processed the reads anew with MiXCR; each CDR3 protein has one entry. This table holds approximately 280,000 distinct CDR3 sequences, approximately 22% found once. No cognate antigen is known for these TCRs. Sequenced material: cultured PBMCs, taken from culture after CMV antigen stimulation. The receptors originated from a human donor in good health (CMV status not recorded). Some clones in this sample may be carry-over from other donors' samples. Each CDR3 is given with its conserved first and last residue. Fields, in order: clone size, D gene, V gene, J gene, CDR3 protein, CDR3 DNA. D genes are given only for firm matches. Size is omitted from some rows. Given values are once, few, many or a class for expanded clones.

clone_size: many
d_call: NA
v_call: TRBV11-3
j_call: TRBJ1-2
cdr3_aa: CASSLRTYYGYTF
cdr3_nt: TGTGCCAGCAGCCTAAGGACGTACTATGGCTACACCTTC

clone_size: many
d_call: NA
v_call: TRBV7-8
j_call: TRBJ2-1
cdr3_aa: CASSPGGPNEQFF
cdr3_nt: TGTGCCAGCAGCCCCGGAGGCCCCAATGAGCAGTTCTTC

clone_size: many
d_call: NA
v_call: TRBV19
j_call: TRBJ1-2
cdr3_aa: CASSSFPRTSYGYTF
cdr3_nt: TGTGCCAGTAGTAGCTTCCCCCGTACTTCCTATGGCTACACCTTC

clone_size: NA
d_call: NA
v_call: TRBV15
j_call: TRBJ2-5
cdr3_aa: CATSREGLIQETQYF
cdr3_nt: TGTGCCACCAGCAGAGAGGGACTCATCCAAGAGACCCAGTACTTC

clone_size: few
d_call: NA
v_call: TRBV12-3/TRBV12-4
j_call: TRBJ2-5
cdr3_aa: CASSWGHQETQYF
cdr3_nt: TGTGCCAGCAGTTGGGGCCACCAAGAGACCCAGTACTTC

clone_size: NA
d_call: NA
v_call: TRBV7-2
j_call: TRBJ2-7
cdr3_aa: CASSSSGRVDYEQYF
cdr3_nt: TGTGCCAGCAGCTCGTCCGGTAGAGTAGACTACGAGCAGTACTTC

clone_size: many
d_call: TRBD1
v_call: TRBV7-2
j_call: TRBJ2-3
cdr3_aa: CASSLSATGPNTQYF
cdr3_nt: TGTGCCAGCAGCCTATCAGCGACAGGGCCGAATACGCAGTATTTT

clone_size: NA
d_call: NA
v_call: TRBV7-2
j_call: TRBJ1-2
cdr3_aa: CASSLDDRLYGYTF
cdr3_nt: TGTGCCAGCAGCTTAGACGACAGACTCTATGGCTACACCTTC

clone_size: few
d_call: NA
v_call: TRBV29-1
j_call: TRBJ1-2
cdr3_aa: CSVQGSYGYTF
cdr3_nt: TGCAGCGTTCAAGGCTCCTATGGCTACACCTTC

clone_size: many
d_call: TRBD2
v_call: TRBV7-3
j_call: TRBJ2-1
cdr3_aa: CASSLTVSGRRYNEQFF
cdr3_nt: TGTGCCAGCAGCTTAACGGTTAGCGGGAGGCGCTACAATGAGCAGTTCTTC

clone_size: NA
d_call: NA
v_call: TRBV12-3/TRBV12-4
j_call: TRBJ1-2
cdr3_aa: CASRTDGSYGYTF
cdr3_nt: TGTGCCAGCAGAACCGACGGGAGCTATGGCTACACCTTC

clone_size: NA
d_call: NA
v_call: TRBV7-2
j_call: TRBJ2-7
cdr3_aa: CASSLGQLAYYEQYF
cdr3_nt: TGTGCCAGCAGCTTAGGACAGCTAGCTTACTACGAGCAGTACTTC

clone_size: NA
d_call: NA
v_call: TRBV7-2
j_call: TRBJ2-7
cdr3_aa: CASSLGLGNEQYF
cdr3_nt: TGTGCCAGCAGCTTAGGACTCGGCAACGAGCAGTACTTC

clone_size: NA
d_call: TRBD1
v_call: TRBV7-9
j_call: TRBJ2-5
cdr3_aa: CASSFATGETQYF
cdr3_nt: TGTGCCAGCAGCTTTGCGACAGGGGAGACCCAGTACTTC

clone_size: few
d_call: NA
v_call: TRBV12-3/TRBV12-4
j_call: TRBJ2-3
cdr3_aa: CASRLGGTDTQYF
cdr3_nt: TGTGCCAGCAGATTAGGGGGCACAGATACGCAGTATTTT

clone_size: medium-sized
d_call: NA
v_call: TRBV19
j_call: TRBJ1-1
cdr3_aa: CASSPGLENTEAFF
cdr3_nt: TGTGCCAGTAGTCCCGGACTGGAGAACACTGAAGCTTTCTTT

clone_size: few
d_call: NA
v_call: TRBV12-3/TRBV12-4
j_call: TRBJ2-5
cdr3_aa: CASRSKYQETQYF
cdr3_nt: TGTGCCAGCAGGAGCAAGTACCAAGAGACCCAGTACTTC

clone_size: many
d_call: TRBD2
v_call: TRBV7-9
j_call: TRBJ2-7
cdr3_aa: CASSSPTSGSREQYF
cdr3_nt: TGTGCCAGCAGCTCACCGACTAGCGGGAGCCGCGAGCAGTACTTC

clone_size: many
d_call: NA
v_call: TRBV7-8
j_call: TRBJ1-2
cdr3_aa: CASSLGEGRGDGYTF
cdr3_nt: TGTGCCAGCAGCTTAGGAGAGGGACGAGGGGATGGCTACACCTTC

clone_size: few
d_call: NA
v_call: TRBV28
j_call: TRBJ1-1
cdr3_aa: CASTLFGVAFF
cdr3_nt: TGTGCCAGCACCTTGTTTGGGGTGGCTTTCTTT

clone_size: NA
d_call: NA
v_call: TRBV11-3
j_call: TRBJ2-1
cdr3_aa: CASSLGPPYNEQFF
cdr3_nt: TGTGCCAGCAGCCTGGGACCTCCCTACAATGAGCAGTTCTTC

clone_size: few
d_call: NA
v_call: TRBV7-9
j_call: TRBJ2-3
cdr3_aa: CASDELGSSTDTQYF
cdr3_nt: TGTGCCAGTGATGAACTGGGCTCTAGCACAGATACGCAGTATTTT

clone_size: few
d_call: TRBD2
v_call: TRBV12-3/TRBV12-4
j_call: TRBJ2-7
cdr3_aa: CASRPSGSYYEQYF
cdr3_nt: TGTGCCAGCAGACCTAGCGGGAGCTACTACGAGCAGTACTTC

clone_size: NA
d_call: TRBD2
v_call: TRBV7-9
j_call: TRBJ2-3
cdr3_aa: CASSSSLRLAGGLAGSVGTDTQYF
cdr3_nt: TGTGCCAGCAGCTCAAGCCTGCGTTTGGCTGGAGGACTAGCGGGATCGGTGGGCACAGATACGCAGTATTTT

clone_size: NA
d_call: TRBD1
v_call: TRBV4-3
j_call: TRBJ2-7
cdr3_aa: CASSQGDRGSANEQYF
cdr3_nt: TGCGCCAGCAGCCAGGGAGACAGGGGATCGGCCAACGAGCAGTACTTC

clone_size: NA
d_call: TRBD1
v_call: TRBV29-1
j_call: TRBJ1-2
cdr3_aa: CSVPTGTNYGYTF
cdr3_nt: TGCAGCGTACCGACAGGGACTAACTATGGCTACACCTTC

clone_size: many
d_call: NA
v_call: TRBV7-2
j_call: TRBJ2-3
cdr3_aa: CASGIRGTDTQYF
cdr3_nt: TGTGCCAGCGGCATCCGGGGAACAGATACGCAGTATTTT

clone_size: few
d_call: NA
v_call: TRBV5-4
j_call: TRBJ2-1
cdr3_aa: CASSPPGVRGNEQFF
cdr3_nt: TGTGCCAGCAGCCCCCCGGGAGTACGAGGAAATGAGCAGTTCTTC

clone_size: NA
d_call: TRBD2
v_call: TRBV29-1
j_call: TRBJ2-3
cdr3_aa: CSGEREKGDTQYF
cdr3_nt: TGCAGCGGTGAGCGGGAGAAGGGAGATACGCAGTATTTT

clone_size: few
d_call: TRBD2
v_call: TRBV24-1
j_call: TRBJ2-1
cdr3_aa: CATSDFPTSGSFDEQFF
cdr3_nt: TGTGCCACCAGTGACTTTCCCACTAGCGGGAGTTTCGATGAGCAGTTCTTC

clone_size: many
d_call: NA
v_call: TRBV7-2
j_call: TRBJ2-3
cdr3_aa: CASSQQGSRTDTQYF
cdr3_nt: TGTGCCAGCAGCCAACAGGGTAGTAGGACAGATACGCAGTATTTT

clone_size: many
d_call: TRBD1
v_call: TRBV7-2
j_call: TRBJ1-1
cdr3_aa: CASSLGVGQPNTEAFF
cdr3_nt: TGTGCCAGCAGCTTAGGTGTGGGACAGCCGAACACTGAAGCTTTCTTT

clone_size: NA
d_call: TRBD2
v_call: TRBV27
j_call: TRBJ2-7
cdr3_aa: CASSLKLAASYEQYF
cdr3_nt: TGTGCCAGCAGTTTAAAACTAGCGGCTTCCTACGAGCAGTACTTC

clone_size: many
d_call: TRBD2
v_call: TRBV7-2
j_call: TRBJ2-7
cdr3_aa: CASSLLAGGPGEQYF
cdr3_nt: TGTGCCAGCAGCTTATTAGCGGGAGGGCCGGGGGAGCAGTACTTC

clone_size: NA
d_call: NA
v_call: TRBV7-2
j_call: TRBJ2-1
cdr3_aa: CASSLGLGLPYNEQFF
cdr3_nt: TGTGCCAGCAGCTTAGGACTAGGTCTTCCCTACAATGAGCAGTTCTTC

clone_size: NA
d_call: NA
v_call: TRBV12-3/TRBV12-4
j_call: TRBJ2-3
cdr3_aa: CASSFETGSAKWDTQYF
cdr3_nt: TGTGCCAGCAGTTTTGAAACGGGATCAGCAAAGTGGGATACGCAGTATTTT

clone_size: few
d_call: NA
v_call: TRBV28
j_call: TRBJ1-2
cdr3_aa: CASSTIQGRAIF
cdr3_nt: TGTGCCAGCAGTACAATCCAGGGTAGGGCCATATTC

clone_size: NA
d_call: NA
v_call: TRBV2
j_call: TRBJ2-4
cdr3_aa: CASSGGGKLAKNIQYF
cdr3_nt: TGTGCCAGCAGTGGGGGAGGTAAACTAGCCAAAAACATTCAGTACTTC

clone_size: many
d_call: NA
v_call: TRBV7-2
j_call: TRBJ1-5
cdr3_aa: CASSQDEGVNQPQHF
cdr3_nt: TGTGCCAGCAGCCAGGATGAAGGCGTCAATCAGCCCCAGCATTTT

clone_size: NA
d_call: NA
v_call: TRBV28
j_call: TRBJ2-5
cdr3_aa: CATNGGAQETQYF
cdr3_nt: TGTGCCACCAATGGCGGGGCCCAAGAGACCCAGTACTTC

clone_size: many
d_call: NA
v_call: TRBV24-1
j_call: TRBJ1-2
cdr3_aa: CATSDLHGNYGYTF
cdr3_nt: TGTGCCACCAGTGATTTGCACGGAAACTATGGCTACACCTTC

clone_size: many
d_call: NA
v_call: TRBV7-2
j_call: TRBJ2-5
cdr3_aa: CASSPLEPRETQYF
cdr3_nt: TGTGCCAGCAGCCCGCTCGAGCCCCGAGAGACCCAGTACTTC

clone_size: few
d_call: NA
v_call: TRBV25-1
j_call: TRBJ2-1
cdr3_aa: CASNAFNEQFF
cdr3_nt: TGTGCCAGCAACGCCTTCAATGAGCAGTTCTTC

clone_size: NA
d_call: NA
v_call: TRBV4-1
j_call: TRBJ2-5
cdr3_aa: CASSQSRAPGPQYF
cdr3_nt: TGCGCCAGCAGCCAGTCCAGGGCTCCTGGACCCCAGTACTTC

clone_size: NA
d_call: TRBD2
v_call: TRBV7-9
j_call: TRBJ2-1
cdr3_aa: CASKMLAGPNEQFF
cdr3_nt: TGTGCCAGCAAGATGCTAGCGGGACCCAATGAGCAGTTCTTC

clone_size: few
d_call: NA
v_call: TRBV30
j_call: TRBJ1-3
cdr3_aa: CAWSRTSGNTIYF
cdr3_nt: TGTGCCTGGAGCCGGACGTCTGGAAACACCATATATTTT